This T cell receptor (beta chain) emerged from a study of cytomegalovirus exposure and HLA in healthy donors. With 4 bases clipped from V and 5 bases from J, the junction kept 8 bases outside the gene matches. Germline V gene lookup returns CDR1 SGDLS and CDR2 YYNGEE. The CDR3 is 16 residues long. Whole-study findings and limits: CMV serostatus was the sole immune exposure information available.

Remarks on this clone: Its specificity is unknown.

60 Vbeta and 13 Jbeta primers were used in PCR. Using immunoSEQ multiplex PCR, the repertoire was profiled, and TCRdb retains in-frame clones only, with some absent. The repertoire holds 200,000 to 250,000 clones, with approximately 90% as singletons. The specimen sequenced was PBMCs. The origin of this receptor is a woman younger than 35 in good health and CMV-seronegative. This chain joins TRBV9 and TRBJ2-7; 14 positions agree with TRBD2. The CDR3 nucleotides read TGTGCCAGCAGCCCGAGACTAGCGGGGGGGCCCCACGAGCAGTACTTC. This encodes CASSPRLAGGPHEQYF.